The rows below give T cell receptor beta chains drawn from one sample of a study of CD8 T cells in ankylosing spondylitis. One entry per CDR3 protein results from TCRdb running MiXCR on the 5' RACE reads. The repertoire consists of fewer than 550,000 distinct CDR3 sequences, with approximately 5% occurring once and the leading ten covering roughly 3.2%. The sequenced sample was blood, either unsorted or a sorted T cell fraction (not recorded which). The receptors were gathered from a male donor with ankylosing spondylitis. CDR3s include the opening cysteine and the closing phenylalanine or tryptophan. D genes are given only for firm matches. Where a row states a size, it is once, few, many or the class of an expanded clone; other rows omit it.

clone_size: many; v_call: TRBV20-1; d_call: TRBD2; j_call: TRBJ2-5; cdr3_aa: CSASGAAGLQYF; cdr3_nt: TGCAGTGCCAGTGGGGCAGCGGGGTTACAGTACTTC
clone_size: many; v_call: TRBV5-1; d_call: TRBD1; j_call: TRBJ2-1; cdr3_aa: CASSLETGGYNEQFF; cdr3_nt: TGCGCCAGCAGCTTGGAAACAGGGGGGTACAATGAGCAGTTCTTC
clone_size: many; v_call: TRBV4-2; d_call: TRBD1; j_call: TRBJ1-1; cdr3_aa: CASSQEGRQGMNTEAFF; cdr3_nt: TGTGCCAGCAGCCAAGAGGGCCGACAGGGTATGAACACTGAAGCTTTCTTT
clone_size: many; v_call: TRBV6-5; d_call: NA; j_call: TRBJ1-1; cdr3_aa: CASSYHGTNTEAFF; cdr3_nt: TGTGCCAGCAGTTACCACGGAACCAACACTGAAGCTTTCTTT
clone_size: many; v_call: TRBV5-1; d_call: NA; j_call: TRBJ1-1; cdr3_aa: CASSLFASSNTEAFF; cdr3_nt: TGCGCCAGCAGCTTGTTCGCTTCTTCGAACACTGAAGCTTTCTTT
clone_size: NA; v_call: TRBV2; d_call: TRBD1; j_call: TRBJ1-1; cdr3_aa: CASARQGNTEAFF; cdr3_nt: TGTGCCAGCGCCAGACAGGGGAACACTGAAGCTTTCTTT
clone_size: few; v_call: TRBV4-2; d_call: TRBD2; j_call: TRBJ2-3; cdr3_aa: CASSQGDSGLTDTQYF; cdr3_nt: TGTGCCAGCAGCCAAGGGGATAGCGGGTTGACAGATACGCAGTATTTT
clone_size: many; v_call: TRBV6-1; d_call: NA; j_call: TRBJ1-3; cdr3_aa: CASTLGGPVRGNTIYF; cdr3_nt: TGTGCCAGCACCCTAGGGGGACCCGTCCGGGGAAACACCATATATTTT
clone_size: many; v_call: TRBV5-6; d_call: TRBD2; j_call: TRBJ2-1; cdr3_aa: CASSSRLAGTNEQFF; cdr3_nt: TGTGCCAGCAGCTCCCGACTAGCGGGAACTAATGAGCAGTTCTTC
clone_size: NA; v_call: TRBV5-5; d_call: TRBD2; j_call: TRBJ2-1; cdr3_aa: CASSLLAGYYNEQFF; cdr3_nt: TGTGCCAGCAGCTTGTTAGCGGGGTATTACAATGAGCAGTTCTTC
clone_size: many; v_call: TRBV10-3; d_call: TRBD1; j_call: TRBJ2-6; cdr3_aa: CAISDWLTQGATSGANVLTF; cdr3_nt: TGTGCCATCAGTGATTGGCTAACACAGGGGGCAACCTCTGGGGCCAACGTCCTGACTTTC
clone_size: few; v_call: TRBV20-1; d_call: NA; j_call: TRBJ1-2; cdr3_aa: CSATGIYGYTF; cdr3_nt: TGCAGTGCCACGGGGATCTATGGCTACACCTTC
clone_size: many; v_call: TRBV28; d_call: NA; j_call: TRBJ1-4; cdr3_aa: CASRRRRLFDEKLFF; cdr3_nt: TGTGCCAGCAGACGAAGACGGCTTTTTGATGAAAAACTGTTTTTT
clone_size: many; v_call: TRBV5-1; d_call: TRBD2; j_call: TRBJ2-1; cdr3_aa: CASNLLADNEQFF; cdr3_nt: TGCGCCAGCAACCTACTAGCGGACAATGAGCAGTTCTTC